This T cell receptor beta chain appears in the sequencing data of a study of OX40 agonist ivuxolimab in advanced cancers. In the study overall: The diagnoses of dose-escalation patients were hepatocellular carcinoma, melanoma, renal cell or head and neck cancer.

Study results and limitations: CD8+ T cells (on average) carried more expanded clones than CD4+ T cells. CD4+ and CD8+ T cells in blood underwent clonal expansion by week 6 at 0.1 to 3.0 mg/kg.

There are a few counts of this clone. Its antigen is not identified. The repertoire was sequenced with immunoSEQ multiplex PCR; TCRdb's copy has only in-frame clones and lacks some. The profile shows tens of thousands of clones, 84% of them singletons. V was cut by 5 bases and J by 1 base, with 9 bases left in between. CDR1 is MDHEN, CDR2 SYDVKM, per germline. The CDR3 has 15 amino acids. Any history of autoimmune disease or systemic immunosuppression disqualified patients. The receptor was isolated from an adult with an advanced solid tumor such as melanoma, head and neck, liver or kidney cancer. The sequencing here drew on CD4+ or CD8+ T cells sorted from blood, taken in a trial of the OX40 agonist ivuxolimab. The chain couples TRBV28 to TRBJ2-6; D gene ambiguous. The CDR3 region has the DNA TGTGCCAGCAGTACCTCGCGGTCTGGGGCCAACGTCCTGACTTTC. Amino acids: CASSTSRSGANVLTF.